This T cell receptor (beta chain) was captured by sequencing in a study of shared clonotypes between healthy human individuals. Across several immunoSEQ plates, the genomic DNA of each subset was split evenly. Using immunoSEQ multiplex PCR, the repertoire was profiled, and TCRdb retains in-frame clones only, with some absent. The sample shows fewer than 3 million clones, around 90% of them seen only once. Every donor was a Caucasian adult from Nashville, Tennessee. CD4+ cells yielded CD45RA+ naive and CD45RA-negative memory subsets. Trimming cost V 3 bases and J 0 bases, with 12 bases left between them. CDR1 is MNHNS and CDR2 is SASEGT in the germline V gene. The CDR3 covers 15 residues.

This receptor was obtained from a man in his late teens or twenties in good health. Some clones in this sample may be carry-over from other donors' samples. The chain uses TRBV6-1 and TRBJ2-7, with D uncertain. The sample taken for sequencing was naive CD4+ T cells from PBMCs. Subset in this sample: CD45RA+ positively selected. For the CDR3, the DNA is TGTGCCAGCAGTGATGGCGTTCCCAGCTCCTACGAGCAGTACTTC. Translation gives CASSDGVPSSYEQYF.